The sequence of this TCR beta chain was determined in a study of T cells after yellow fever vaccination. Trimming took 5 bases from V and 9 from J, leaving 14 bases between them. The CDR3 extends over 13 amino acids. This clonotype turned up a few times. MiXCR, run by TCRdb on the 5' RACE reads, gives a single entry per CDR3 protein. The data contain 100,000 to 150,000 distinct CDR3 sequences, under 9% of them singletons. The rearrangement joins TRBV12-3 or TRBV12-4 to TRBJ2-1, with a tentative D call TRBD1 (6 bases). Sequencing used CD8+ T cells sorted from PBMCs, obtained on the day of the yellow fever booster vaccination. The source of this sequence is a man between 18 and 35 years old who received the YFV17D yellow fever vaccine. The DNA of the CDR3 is TGTGCCAGCAGTCAAATCCAGGGGAGTGAGCAGTTCTTC. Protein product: CASSQIQGSEQFF.